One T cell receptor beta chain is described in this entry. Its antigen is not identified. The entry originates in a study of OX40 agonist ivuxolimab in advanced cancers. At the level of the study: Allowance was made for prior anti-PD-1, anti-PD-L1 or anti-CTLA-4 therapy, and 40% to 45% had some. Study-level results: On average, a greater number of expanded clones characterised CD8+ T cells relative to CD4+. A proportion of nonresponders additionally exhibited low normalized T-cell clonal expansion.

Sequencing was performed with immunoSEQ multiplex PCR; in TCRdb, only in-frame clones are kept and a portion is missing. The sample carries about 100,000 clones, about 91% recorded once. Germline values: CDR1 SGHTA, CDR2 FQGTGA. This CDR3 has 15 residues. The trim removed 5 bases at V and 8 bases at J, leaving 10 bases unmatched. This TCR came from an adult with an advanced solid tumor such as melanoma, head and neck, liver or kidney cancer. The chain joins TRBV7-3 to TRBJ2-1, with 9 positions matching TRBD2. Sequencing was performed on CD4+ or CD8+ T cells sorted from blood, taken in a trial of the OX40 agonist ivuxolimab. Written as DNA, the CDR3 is TGTGCCAGCAGCCCGGGTAGCGGGAGTCTGCATGAGCAGTTCTTC. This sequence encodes CASSPGSGSLHEQFF. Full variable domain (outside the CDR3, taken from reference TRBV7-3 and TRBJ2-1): GAGVSQTPSNKVTEKGKYVELRCDPISGHTALYWYRQSLGQGPEFLIYFQGTGAADDSGLPNDRFFAVRPEGSVSTLKIQRTERGDSAVYLCASSPGSGSLHEQFFGPGTRLTVL.